The 6 T cell receptor beta chains presented below share a single source sample, sequenced in a study of spatial heterogeneity in lung cancer. Study-wide findings and caveats: Tracking of tumor mutation counts was seen in expanded intratumoral alpha and beta TCR counts.

TCRdb reprocessed the 5' RACE reads with MiXCR, giving one entry per CDR3 protein. The sample yields 7,500 to 10,000 distinct CDR3 sequences, 13% to 15% seen once. Time point in this sample: sample taken at primary tumor resection. No antigen has been identified for these receptors. The sequencing here drew on lung tumor tissue, taken at surgery. The receptors come from a male donor with early-stage non-small cell lung cancer.

To note about this clonotype: In a library made to pick up alpha chains, this beta chain is a stray read with a size that means little. This chain joins TRBV7-2 and TRBJ2-5; 10 bases line up with TRBD2. CDR3 size: 16 residues. Germline lookup yields CDR1 SGHTA and CDR2 FQGNSA. Trimming cost V 7 bases and J 4 bases; bases outside gene matches: 12. The CDR3 sequence is CASKRLAGVTRETQYF. As DNA, the CDR3 is TGTGCCAGCAAGCGTCTAGCGGGAGTTACGAGAGAGACCCAGTACTTC.

At least ten counts were recorded for this clonotype. This beta chain lies outside the target of a library built for alpha chains; its clone size means little. The V and J genes are TRBV27 and TRBJ2-2, with D unresolved. The V and J ends lost 3 bases and 3 bases respectively, with 11 bases between them. Germline loops: CDR1 MNHEY, CDR2 SMNVEV (reference sequence). The CDR3 is made up of 15 amino acids. CDR3 in amino acids: CASSFLRPDTGELFF. The CDR3 bases are TGTGCCAGCAGTTTCTTGCGGCCAGACACCGGGGAGCTGTTTTTT.

This clonotype was seen more than once but under ten times. In a library made to pick up alpha chains, this beta chain is a stray read with a size that means little. The genes are TRBV7-2 and TRBJ2-1, with 7 nucleotides matching TRBD1. Looked up from germline, CDR1 is SGHTA and CDR2 is FQGNSA. V shed 4 bases and J 3 bases; nucleotides not matched to a gene: 6. CDR3 length: 15 amino acids. CDR3 in amino acids: CASSSTGVVYNEQFF. CDR3 coding DNA: TGTGCCAGCAGCTCTACAGGGGTGGTCTACAATGAGCAGTTCTTC.

This clonotype was seen repeatedly, ten times or more. This beta chain turned up in a library designed for alpha chains; as an off-target read, its abundance says little. This chain links TRBV20-1 with TRBJ1-2; perhaps TRBD1 as D (6 bases). The CDR3 covers 15 residues. The V and J ends lost 3 bases and 6 bases respectively, with 20 bases between them. The germline CDR1 and CDR2 sequences are DFQATT and SNEGSKA (reference sequence). CDR3 protein: CSARGRRTERDGYTF. CDR3 nucleotides: TGCAGTGCTAGGGGCCGCAGGACAGAAAGGGATGGCTACACCTTC.

Concerning this clonotype itself: This beta chain lies outside the target of a library built for alpha chains; its clone size means little. The genes are TRBV7-2 and TRBJ1-4; D remains unclear. This CDR3 contains 15 residues. V was cut by 2 bases and J by 5 bases, with 12 bases left in between. Germline CDR1 reads SGHTA; CDR2 reads FQGNSA. The CDR3 spells CASSLKKGSNEKLFF. The CDR3 DNA reads TGTGCCAGCAGCTTAAAAAAGGGCAGCAATGAAAAACTGTTTTTT.

Remarks on this clonotype: Little can be read into the size of this beta chain, an off-target read in a library designed for alpha chains. The V and J genes are TRBV5-1 and TRBJ1-2, with 7 positions matching TRBD1. Germline loops: CDR1 SGHRS, CDR2 YFSETQ. V was pared by 3 bases and J by 2 bases, with 7 bases of the junction left unmatched. The CDR3 totals 15 residues. This CDR3 is CASSSHRDSNYGYTF. The CDR3 nucleotides read TGCGCCAGCAGCTCCCATCGGGACAGCAACTATGGCTACACCTTC.